The sequence of this T cell receptor beta chain was determined in a study of blood T cell repertoires in COVID-19 (dated by TCRdb to 2018 to 2021). Study-wide context: Samples covering the acute and convalescent phases of COVID-19 were provided by collaborators in the United States, Italy and Spain. The prospective study material was composed of cDNA or gDNA derived from T cells, B-cell-depleted T cells, or PBMCs. The dataset comprised deeply sampled blood TCRbeta repertoires from subjects exposed to, actively infected with, or recovered from COVID-19. The repertoires were released in a freely available public database intended as a resource for research on the immune response to SARS-CoV-2. The samples were drawn from the first 160 participants of the ongoing ImmuneRACE study and from 950 to 1,500 subjects provided by 6 global collaborators. Sample metadata almost always included a de-identified subject ID, COVID-19 status, age in years and sex. Where available, HLA class I and class II types were taken from metadata supplied by the sample provider and were not determined by assay-based typing. What the work shows at the level of the full study, not this receptor alone: The amount of clinical and demographic metadata varied by source and participant and was provided uncurated.

This clone has more than one count but fewer than ten. Its antigen is currently not known. One base away there is no much larger clone; base qualities are not given. From the cysteine through the phenylalanine, the CDR3 covers 16 amino acids. Only the CDR3 DNA is retained, 48 bases long and in frame from the first base. CDR1 and CDR2, per the germline V gene, are SGHTA and FQGNSA. The trim is 1 base for V and 0 bases for J, with a gap of 11 bases between the germline ends. At one collaborating source in Seattle, patients were enrolled during active infection and were followed longitudinally through the course of disease. Each collaborating institution followed its own protocols to collect whole blood in K2EDTA tubes. For TCRbeta analysis, collaborators shipped samples as frozen whole blood, isolated PBMCs, or DNA extracted from either of those sample types. TCRbeta CDR3 regions were amplified from genomic DNA using the immunoSEQ Assay, a bias-controlled multiplex PCR. Under the source paper's analysis protocol: Nucleated cell counts per sample were estimated from amplification of reference gene primers within the assay. Sequence reads were collapsed and filtered to measure the absolute abundance of every unique TCRbeta CDR3 rearrangement. For each sample, productive Simpson clonality was calculated as the square root of Simpson's diversity index over productive rearrangements. The source is immuneACCESS, and TCRdb retained only in-frame sequences with V and J called. Part of the clones is not carried over; for the studies checked, unresolved V genes explain less than half of this, and the remainder is unexplained. The DNA was the basis for D and trimming; V, J and clone size are from that table. This sample holds approximately 290,000 clones; 65% to 85% were observed only once. The ten largest clones capture approximately 15% of the sample.

This TCR came from a person in their 70s with COVID-19, enrolled during active disease. The sequenced material came from peripheral blood. The rearranged segments are TRBV7-2 and TRBJ2-3; the D gene is perhaps TRBD2, from 5 matching bases. Read as DNA, the sequence is TGTGCCAGCAGCTTAGATTTAGCGAAAAGCACAGATACGCAGTATTTT. Translated, this is CASSLDLAKSTDTQYF. The reference TRBV7-2 and TRBJ2-3 proteins fill in what lies around the CDR3, so the full variable domain reads GAGVSQSPSNKVTEKGKDVELRCDPISGHTALYWYRQSLGQGLEFLIYFQGNSAPDKSGLPSDRFSAERTGGSVSTLTIQRTQQEDSAVYLCASSLDLAKSTDTQYFGPGTRLTVL.